The 27 T cell receptor beta chains in this list originate from one sample, sequenced in a study of Ad26.COV2.S vaccination and SARS-CoV-2 variants. The data were produced by immunoSEQ multiplex PCR, yet TCRdb's version contains in-frame clones alone and is incomplete. The sample lists around 240,000 clones, around 87% seen once, with around a tenth in the top ten. Indicated treatment: 19 received Ad26.COV2.S at low or high dose, single or two shots; roughly five received placebo; per-sample allocation not given. The samples date from day 63 after the first vaccine or placebo injection. The sequencing here drew on peripheral blood, taken in a trial of Ad26.COV2.S vaccine versus placebo. These receptors originate from a person aged 18 to 65 who received the Ad26.COV2.S COVID-19 vaccine or a placebo.

This clone was seen a single time. The chain combines TRBV5-4 with TRBJ1-3; D remains ambiguous. Germline V lookup: CDR1 SGHNT, CDR2 YYREEE (reference sequence). The CDR3 runs to 14 residues. Trimming left V 0 bases short and J 1 base short, with 5 bases between. CDR3 nucleotide sequence: TGTGCCAGCAGCTTGGAAGGGTCTGGAAACACCATATATTTT. Amino acids: CASSLEGSGNTIYF.

V gene TRBV6-1 combines with J gene TRBJ1-4; 9 positions agree with TRBD1. Per the germline V gene, CDR1 is MNHNS and CDR2 is SASEGT. The CDR3 spans 16 residues. V shed 2 bases, J shed 7 bases, and the junction held 8 bases outside the gene matches. The CDR3 sequence: CASSEIPGTGSEKLFF. DNA of the CDR3: TGTGCCAGCAGTGAAATCCCAGGGACAGGGAGTGAAAAACTGTTTTTT.

The chain has TRBV27 and TRBJ1-2; D unresolved. Trimming cost V 3 bases and J 2 bases, with 7 bases left between them. CDR1 is MNHEY, CDR2 SMNVEV, per germline (reference sequence). The CDR3 loop spans 13 amino acids. The CDR3 DNA is TGTGCCAGCAGTTTCCGGGAGAACTATGGCTACACCTTC. Its translation is CASSFRENYGYTF.

V and J are TRBV7-9 and TRBJ2-5, with TRBD2 as a possible D gene (5 bases). V was clipped by 2 bases and J by 2 bases, with 15 bases between them. Germline assignment: CDR1 SEHNR and CDR2 FQNEAQ (reference sequence). The CDR3 is 16 residues long. The CDR3 DNA is TGTGCCAGCAGCTTATCAGCTAGCACCAAACAAGAGACCCAGTACTTC. Translation gives CASSLSASTKQETQYF.

This sequence joins TRBV19 and TRBJ1-2; the D gene is possibly TRBD1 (6 bases). CDR1 and CDR2 from the germline V gene are LNHDA and SQIVND (reference sequence). The CDR3 length is 14 residues. V shed 2 bases and J shed 0 bases, with 7 bases lying between them. The CDR3: CASSIRTANYGYTF. CDR3 nucleotides: TGTGCCAGTAGTATAAGGACAGCTAACTATGGCTACACCTTC.

V and J are TRBV30 and TRBJ1-2; the match to TRBD1 covers 7 bases. Germline V gene lookup returns CDR1 GTSNPN and CDR2 SVGIG (reference sequence). The CDR3 has 18 amino acids. The junction had 19 bases not matched to a gene; V was cut back by 3 bases and J by 3 bases. Here the CDR3 reads CAWSPKGAGPFTYYGYTF. DNA of the CDR3: TGTGCCTGGAGCCCCAAGGGGGCAGGGCCTTTTACTTACTATGGCTACACCTTC. Full variable domain (rest looked up from reference TRBV30 and TRBJ1-2): SQTIHQWPATLVQPVGSPLSLECTVEGTSNPNLYWYRQAAGRGLQLLFYSVGIGQISSEVPQNLSASRPQDRQFILSSKKLLLSDSGFYLCAWSPKGAGPFTYYGYTFGSGTRLTVV.

The chain employs TRBV7-8 and TRBJ2-7; tentatively, D is TRBD1 (6 bases). V was pared by 0 bases and J by 5 bases, with 8 bases between. Germline V gene sequence: CDR1 SGHVS, CDR2 FQNEAQ. The CDR3 is made up of 13 amino acids. In DNA, the CDR3 is TGTGCCAGCAGCTTAGCGTGGACAGACGAGCAGTACTTC. Protein: CASSLAWTDEQYF.

In DNA form, the CDR3 reads TGTGCCAGCAGCTCTAGCGGGGGGGCCGTATACAATGAGCAGTTCTTC. Protein product: CASSSSGGAVYNEQFF. The rearrangement uses TRBV7-2 and TRBJ2-1; TRBD2 aligns across 12 bases. CDR1 is SGHTA, CDR2 FQGNSA, per germline. This CDR3 contains 16 residues. J gave up 4 bases and V 4 bases, and 5 bases lay outside the gene matches.

V and J are TRBV5-1 and TRBJ1-1; unclear D gene. The CDR3 is 14 amino acids. V was clipped by 4 bases and J by 1 base, with 11 bases between them. CDR1 SGHRS and CDR2 YFSETQ come from the germline V gene. The CDR3 DNA sequence: TGCGCCAGCAGCCCCCGGACGGAGAACACTGAAGCTTTCTTT. Translating gives CASSPRTENTEAFF. Full variable domain (remainder filled in from reference TRBV5-1 and TRBJ1-1): KAGVTQTPRYLIKTRGQQVTLSCSPISGHRSVSWYQQTPGQGLQFLFEYFSETQRNKGNFPGRFSGRQFSNSRSEMNVSTLELGDSALYLCASSPRTENTEAFFGQGTRLTVV.

This rearrangement joins TRBV28 to TRBJ1-2; 7 bases line up with TRBD1. This CDR3 is built from 15 residues. J was trimmed by 3 bases and V by 3 bases; bases with no gene match: 7. Germline V gene sequence: CDR1 MDHEN, CDR2 SYDVKM. This CDR3 reads CASSLLGRGDYGYTF. The CDR3 bases are TGTGCCAGCAGTTTGTTGGGCAGGGGGGACTATGGCTACACCTTC.

J is TRBJ1-4 and V is TRBV6-5; the D is unclear. CDR1 MNHEY and CDR2 SVGAGI come from the germline V gene. The CDR3 is 13 residues long. The V end lost 11 bases, the J end lost 7 bases, and 17 bases lay between the germline ends. The chain's CDR3 is CASNARGSEKLFF. CDR3 nucleotide sequence: TGTGCCTCTAACGCGCGGGGTAGTGAAAAACTGTTTTTT.

The chain has TRBV10-3 and TRBJ2-3; D gene unclear. The germline gives CDR1 ENHRY, CDR2 SYGVKD. Between the trimmed V and J ends, which lost 10 bases and 0 bases, there was a span of 14 bases. CDR3 length equals 14 residues. The CDR3 nucleotides are TGTGCCACGAAGACCCCGGTAAGCACAGATACGCAGTATTTT. This sequence encodes CATKTPVSTDTQYF.

The chain uses TRBV5-1 and TRBJ2-2; weak D call: TRBD2 (6 bases). This CDR3 is built from 15 residues. V lost 5 bases, J lost 0 bases, and 11 bases lay in between. Per the germline V gene, CDR1 is SGHRS and CDR2 is YFSETQ. This chain's CDR3 is CASSGRGANTGELFF. CDR3 DNA: TGCGCCAGCAGTGGGCGGGGCGCGAACACCGGGGAGCTGTTTTTT.

The rearrangement uses TRBV4-3 and TRBJ2-5; TRBD1 aligns across 10 bases. With V trimmed by 3 bases and J by 5 bases, 12 bases remained unmatched. Germline assignment: CDR1 LGHNA and CDR2 YSLEER. CDR3 size: 17 residues. CDR3 DNA sequence: TGCGCCAGCAGCCAGGGGCCCGGGACAGGGGTTCGGGAGACCCAGTACTTC. Translating gives CASSQGPGTGVRETQYF.

The chain carries TRBV7-9 and TRBJ2-7; TRBD1 aligns across 10 bases. Looked up from germline, CDR1 is SEHNR and CDR2 is FQNEAQ (reference sequence). Trimming removed 7 bases from V and 3 bases from J; junction bases left unmatched: 9. This CDR3 region has 15 residues. Here the CDR3 reads CASTGGQGVHYEQYF. The CDR3 nucleotides read TGTGCCAGCACCGGAGGACAGGGGGTTCACTACGAGCAGTACTTC.

The chain combines TRBV27 with TRBJ1-2, with unresolved D. The germline gives CDR1 MNHEY, CDR2 SMNVEV (reference sequence). V dropped 3 bases and J dropped 4 bases, with 9 bases sitting between them. This CDR3 comprises 13 residues. For the CDR3, the DNA is TGTGCCAGCAGTTTCGGTGGGAGCTATGGCTACACCTTC. Its translation: CASSFGGSYGYTF.

The V call is TRBV11-2, the J call TRBJ2-7, with 16 nucleotides matching TRBD2. CDR1 is SGHAT, CDR2 FQNNGV, per germline. This CDR3 has 17 amino acids. V shed 5 bases, J shed 2 bases, and the junction held 6 bases outside the gene matches. Here the CDR3 DNA reads TGTGCCAGCAGCCCAGGGACTAGCGGGGGGGGACCCTACGAGCAGTACTTC. Translating it yields CASSPGTSGGGPYEQYF. Using reference TRBV11-2 and TRBJ2-7 for the parts outside the CDR3, the full variable domain is EAGVAQSPRYKIIEKRQSVAFWCNPISGHATLYWYQQILGQGPKLLIQFQNNGVVDDSQLPKDRFSAERLKGVDSTLKIQPAKLEDSAVYLCASSPGTSGGGPYEQYFGPGTRLTVT.

The chain employs TRBV20-1 and TRBJ2-1, with 10 bases aligning to TRBD2. In germline, CDR1 is DFQATT, CDR2 SNEGSKA (reference sequence). Trimming cost V 3 bases and J 0 bases; bases outside gene matches: 17. There are 20 residues in the CDR3. The CDR3 nucleotides are TGCAGTGCTAGTGTCCGCCCGGGACTAGCGCACATCAGCTCCTACAATGAGCAGTTCTTC. It encodes CSASVRPGLAHISSYNEQFF.

CDR3 nucleotide sequence: TGTGCCAGCAGCTTGGGCCGGGGGGGCCATGCAGATACGCAGTATTTT. Translated: CASSLGRGGHADTQYF. The chain couples TRBV5-4 to TRBJ2-3, with 8 bases that match TRBD2. Germline CDR1 is SGHNT and CDR2 is YYREEE (reference sequence). The CDR3 length is 16 residues. V was clipped by 0 bases and J by 4 bases; unmatched bases: 7.

The chain links TRBV21-1 to TRBJ2-5; TRBD2 is taken as the D call from the table, unchecked against the DNA. TRBV21-1 is labeled a pseudogene. The CDR3 contains 15 residues. CDR3 nucleotide sequence: TGTGCCAGCAGCAAAATTGGAGGGTACCAAGAGACCCAGTACTTC. It yields the protein CASSKIGGYQETQYF.

V and J are TRBV7-3 and TRBJ2-1; 8 nucleotides agree with TRBD1. The CDR3 extends over 13 amino acids. Germline CDR1 is SGHTA and CDR2 is FQGTGA. The trim removed 3 bases at V and 5 bases at J, leaving 0 bases unmatched. The CDR3 DNA is TGTGCCAGCAGCTTGGACAGGGACAATGAGCAGTTCTTC. Translated: CASSLDRDNEQFF.

CDR3: CATSTNPGTTQPQHF. The CDR3, as DNA: TGTGCCACCAGCACCAACCCCGGGACAACTCAGCCCCAGCATTTT. The chain employs TRBV15 and TRBJ1-5, with D possibly TRBD1 on 6 matching bases. Germline CDR1 and CDR2: LNHNV and YYDKDF (reference sequence). The CDR3 is 15 residues long. V dropped 4 bases and J dropped 6 bases, with 16 bases sitting between them. Looking up the rest from reference TRBV15 and TRBJ1-5 gives the full variable domain: DAMVIQNPRYQVTQFGKPVTLSCSQTLNHNVMYWYQQKSSQAPKLLFHYYDKDFNNEADTPDNFQSRRPNTSFCFLDIRSPGLGDTAMYLCATSTNPGTTQPQHFGDGTRLSIL.

This clone showed up just once. The genes are TRBV19 and TRBJ2-1, with 14 bases matching TRBD2. J gave up 7 bases and V 8 bases, and 16 bases lay outside the gene matches. CDR1 is LNHDA and CDR2 is SQIVND in the germline V gene (reference sequence). The CDR3 contains 18 residues. CDR3 protein: CASSPGLAGEGPANEQFF. CDR3 nucleotide sequence: TGTGCCAGTTCCCCGGGACTAGCGGGAGAAGGGCCTGCAAATGAGCAGTTCTTC.

V gene TRBV5-6 combines with J gene TRBJ2-5; TRBD1 matches 10 bases. The CDR3 loop spans 15 amino acids. The V gene end was trimmed by 4 bases and the J gene end by 5 bases; junction bases not matched to a gene: 8. Germline V gene data show CDR1 as SGHDT and CDR2 as YYEEEE. CDR3 amino acids: CASSRDRGGGETQYF. The CDR3 DNA reads TGTGCCAGCAGCCGGGACAGGGGAGGCGGGGAGACCCAGTACTTC.

This sequence joins TRBV25-1 and TRBJ2-2; the match to TRBD1 covers 7 bases. Germline V lookup: CDR1 MGHDK, CDR2 SYGVNS. This CDR3 has 15 residues. Trimming at V came to 5 bases and at J to 0 bases, leaving 3 bases not matched to a gene. In nucleotides, the CDR3 is TGTGCCAGCAGTTTGGACAGGCCGAACACCGGGGAGCTGTTTTTT. Encoded protein: CASSLDRPNTGELFF.

The chain recombines TRBV7-9 with TRBJ2-3; D not certain. V gave up 3 bases and J gave up 2 bases, with 9 bases separating them. There are 14 residues in the CDR3. Germline V gene data show CDR1 as SEHNR and CDR2 as FQNEAQ (reference sequence). The CDR3 DNA sequence: TGTGCCAGCAGCTTGGAAGTTCTCACAGATACGCAGTATTTT. Amino acid sequence: CASSLEVLTDTQYF.

The V gene is TRBV30, the J gene TRBJ2-5; maybe TRBD2 (5 bases). The V gene's germline CDR1 is GTSNPN and CDR2 SVGIG (reference sequence). The CDR3 consists of 11 residues. Trimming cost V 0 bases and J 7 bases, with 6 bases left between them. In nucleotides, the CDR3 is TGTGCCTGGAGTGTAGGAGGGACCCAGTACTTC. Its translation is CAWSVGGTQYF.